This T cell receptor (beta chain) comes out of a study of ipilimumab plus nivolumab after autologous stem cell transplantation. Study-wide background: Myeloma cases were transplant-naive high-risk or relapsed within 3 years post first autologous transplant. Points from the study as a whole: Authors suggest TCR repertoire, Treg phenotype and gut microbiota support further study.

Method: immunoSEQ multiplex PCR; TCRdb's copy keeps in-frame clones and lacks some. The sample contains about 40,000 clones, 80% to 95% of which appear only once. Starting 14 to 28 days after autologous transplant, ipilimumab 1 mg/kg was given. Dosing: nivolumab 3 mg/kg IV, weeks 1, 4, 7, 10, then every two weeks to week 26. About this clone: The antigen is not known.

This CDR3 spans 14 amino acids. J lost 15 bases, V lost 5 bases, and 14 bases had no gene match. The V gene's germline CDR1 is MDHEN and CDR2 SYDVKM. The chain uses TRBV28 and TRBJ2-1; 9 bases are shared with TRBD2. This TCR was recovered from a male donor with multiple myeloma. Sequences were derived from PBMCs, sampled in a trial of ipilimumab plus nivolumab as post-transplant consolidation. CDR3 DNA: TGTGCCAGCAGTCCCCCGGGTAGCGGGAGTGGTCGGTTCTTC. This encodes CASSPPGSGSGRFF.